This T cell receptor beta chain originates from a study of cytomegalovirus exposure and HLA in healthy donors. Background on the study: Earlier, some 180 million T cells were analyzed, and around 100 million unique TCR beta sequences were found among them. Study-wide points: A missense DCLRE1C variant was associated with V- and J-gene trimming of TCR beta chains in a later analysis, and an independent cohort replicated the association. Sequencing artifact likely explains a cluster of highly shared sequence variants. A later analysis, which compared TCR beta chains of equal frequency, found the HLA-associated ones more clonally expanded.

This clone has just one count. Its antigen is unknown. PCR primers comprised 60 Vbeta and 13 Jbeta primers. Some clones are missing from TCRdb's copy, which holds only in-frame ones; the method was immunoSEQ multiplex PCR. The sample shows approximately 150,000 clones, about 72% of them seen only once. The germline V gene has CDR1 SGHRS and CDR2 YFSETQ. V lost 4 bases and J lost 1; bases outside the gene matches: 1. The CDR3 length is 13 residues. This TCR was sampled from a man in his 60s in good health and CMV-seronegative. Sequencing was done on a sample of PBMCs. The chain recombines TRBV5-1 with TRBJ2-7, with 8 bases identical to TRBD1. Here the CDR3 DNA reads TGCGCCAGCAGCGGACAGGGTTCCTACGAGCAGTACTTC. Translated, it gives CASSGQGSYEQYF.